This entry lists 27 T cell receptor beta chains sequenced from one sample in a study of shared clonotypes between healthy human individuals. Sequenced by immunoSEQ multiplex PCR; TCRdb stores in-frame clones only, minus some. The data contain around 2,000,000 clones, 85% to 95% of them singletons. Source material: naive CD4+ T cells sorted from blood. Documented subset: CD45RA+ positively selected. The receptors derive from a man between 18 and 35 years old in good health.

The CDR3 coding sequence is TGTGCCAGCAGCCGATCGCTGGATAATTCACCCCTCCACTTT. Its protein is CASSRSLDNSPLHF. J is TRBJ1-6 and V is TRBV11-2; no firm D call. The CDR3 runs to 14 residues. Germline CDR1 SGHAT, CDR2 FQNNGV. Trimming took 5 bases from V and 5 from J, leaving 10 bases between them.

The chain is built from TRBV7-9 and TRBJ1-6; possibly TRBD1 for D (6 bases). CDR1 and CDR2 (germline): SEHNR, FQNEAQ (reference sequence). V gave up 5 bases and J gave up 10 bases, with 27 bases separating them. This CDR3 has 18 residues. DNA for the CDR3: TGTGCCAGCAGCCCGGTTAGGGGCGCGCAGGGTAGGGGGTCACCCCTCCACTTT. Protein sequence: CASSPVRGAQGRGSPLHF.

In nucleotides, the CDR3 is TGTGCCAGTAGTACTAGGACAGGGAAGTACGAGCAGTACTTC. Its protein product is CASSTRTGKYEQYF. This rearrangement joins TRBV19 to TRBJ2-7, with 8 bases identical to TRBD1. From germline, CDR1 is LNHDA and CDR2 SQIVND (reference sequence). The CDR3 is 14 residues long. The junction had 6 bases not matched to a gene; V was cut back by 4 bases and J by 4 bases.

The table lists this clone with a few counts. The same CDR3 is also encoded by other DNA sequences in this sample. The chain carries TRBV18 and TRBJ2-3; D gene uncertain. Trimming removed 3 bases at V and 2 bases at J, with 0 bases between. Per germline, CDR1 KGHSH and CDR2 LQKENI. The CDR3 runs to 11 residues. CDR3 nucleotides: TGTGCCAGCTCACCCACAGATACGCAGTATTTT. This gives the protein CASSPTDTQYF.

V gene TRBV6-6 combines with J gene TRBJ1-4; 8 bases map to TRBD1. CDR1 MNHNY and CDR2 SVGAGI come from the germline V gene (reference sequence). J gave up 7 bases and V 0 bases, and 4 bases lay outside the gene matches. This CDR3 is built from 15 residues. The CDR3 region is CASSYSRGQSEKLFF. CDR3 nucleotide sequence: TGTGCCAGCAGTTACTCCAGGGGGCAGAGTGAAAAACTGTTTTTT.

V gene TRBV4-3 combines with J gene TRBJ1-6; D ambiguous. V was shortened by 0 bases and J by 10 bases, with 10 bases between the two germline ends. The CDR3 is 14 amino acids. Looked up from germline, CDR1 is LGHNA and CDR2 is YSLEER. In DNA form, the CDR3 reads TGCGCCAGCAGCCAAGATCGAGTGGGATCACCCCTCCACTTT. This gives the protein CASSQDRVGSPLHF.

The V gene is TRBV7-8, the J gene TRBJ2-1, with TRBD2 identical over 9 bases. Germline CDR1 is SGHVS and CDR2 is FQNEAQ. V shed 6 bases, J shed 5 bases, and the junction held 11 bases outside the gene matches. The CDR3 totals 16 residues. DNA of the CDR3: TGTGCCAGCAGACCCGGCCCTAGCGGGGTCGACAATGAGCAGTTCTTC. Amino acid sequence: CASRPGPSGVDNEQFF.

The chain uses TRBV10-1 and TRBJ1-3; TRBD1 is a possible D gene (6 bases). The CDR3 is 18 amino acids. Germline assignment: CDR1 WNHNN and CDR2 SYGVQD (reference sequence). V shed 8 bases and J shed 1 base, with 24 bases lying between them. For the CDR3, the DNA is TGCGCCAGCTGGTTAATCCCGGGACAAACGCTATCTGGAAACACCATATATTTT. As protein: CASWLIPGQTLSGNTIYF.

This sequence joins TRBV25-1 and TRBJ2-1; D is possibly TRBD1 (6 bases). The V end lost 0 bases, the J end lost 9 bases, and 9 bases lay between the germline ends. There are 13 residues in the CDR3. CDR1 and CDR2 from the germline V gene are MGHDK and SYGVNS. This CDR3 reads CASSEYRGSEQFF. CDR3 nucleotides: TGTGCCAGCAGTGAATACAGGGGTAGTGAGCAGTTCTTC.

V is TRBV18 and J is TRBJ1-1; TRBD1 might be the D (5 bases). CDR1 and CDR2 from the germline V gene are KGHSH and LQKENI. The CDR3 is 17 residues long. V dropped 1 base and J dropped 3 bases, with 18 bases sitting between them. CDR3 region: CASSPRAVRRADTEAFF. DNA for the CDR3: TGTGCCAGCTCACCACGGGCCGTTCGCAGGGCTGACACTGAAGCTTTCTTT. Supplemented by reference TRBV18 and TRBJ1-1, the full variable domain reads NAGVMQNPRHLVRRRGQEARLRCSPMKGHSHVYWYRQLPEEGLKFMVYLQKENIIDESGMPKERFSAEFPKEGPSILRIQQVVRGDSAAYFCASSPRAVRRADTEAFFGQGTRLTVV.

J is TRBJ2-7 and V is TRBV10-3, with D uncertain. The CDR3 is 13 amino acids. Germline CDR1 ENHRY, CDR2 SYGVKD. Trimming pared 2 bases from V and 2 bases from J, leaving 7 bases between. The CDR3 loop is CAISEGLTYEQYF. The CDR3 coding sequence is TGTGCCATCAGTGAGGGGCTCACCTACGAGCAGTACTTC.

This chain uses TRBV25-1 with TRBJ2-7; perhaps TRBD2 as D (6 bases). Germline V lookup: CDR1 MGHDK, CDR2 SYGVNS. Trimming removed 2 bases at V and 4 bases at J, with 15 bases between. CDR3 length: 15 amino acids. The CDR3 DNA reads as TGTGCCAGCAGTGAAGGAGGCGGGAACGGGTACGAGCAGTACTTC. Protein sequence: CASSEGGGNGYEQYF.

As to this clone: Other DNA sequences in this sample translate to the same CDR3. The chain employs TRBV5-1 and TRBJ1-1; D perhaps matches TRBD1 (6 bases). CDR1 and CDR2 from the germline V gene are SGHRS and YFSETQ. CDR3 size: 14 residues. V lost 4 bases and J lost 2, with 12 bases in between. The CDR3 DNA is TGCGCCAGCAGCCCCACGACAGGAAACACTGAAGCTTTCTTT. This translates into CASSPTTGNTEAFF.

This chain joins TRBV20-1 and TRBJ1-6; tentative D call: TRBD1 (5 bases). CDR3 length: 11 residues. Germline V gives CDR1 DFQATT, CDR2 SNEGSKA (reference sequence). V dropped 3 bases and J dropped 10 bases, with 7 bases sitting between them. This chain's CDR3 is CSARGESPLHF. The CDR3 DNA sequence: TGCAGTGCTAGGGGGGAATCACCCCTCCACTTT.

The chain is built from TRBV7-9 and TRBJ2-7; D could derive from TRBD1 or TRBD2 (5 bases each). This CDR3 is 14 amino acids long. V lost 4 bases to trimming and J lost 4 bases, with 14 bases between them. The V gene's germline CDR1 is SEHNR and CDR2 FQNEAQ (reference sequence). In nucleotides, the CDR3 is TGTGCCAGCAGCTCAAAGGGGACCCTGTACGAGCAGTACTTC. This gives the protein CASSSKGTLYEQYF.

The V and J genes are TRBV6-1 and TRBJ1-6; tentative D call: TRBD1 (5 bases). Trimming cost V 4 bases and J 7 bases, with 14 bases left between them. Germline CDR1 reads MNHNS; CDR2 reads SASEGT. The CDR3 is 15 residues long. CDR3 coding DNA: TGTGCCAGCAGTGGAATGCAATCAGGGAATTCACCCCTCCACTTT. Translated, it gives CASSGMQSGNSPLHF.

This chain links TRBV5-4 with TRBJ2-1; a weak D match, TRBD2 (6 bases). Germline CDR1 reads SGHNT; CDR2 reads YYREEE (reference sequence). V was clipped by 6 bases and J by 0 bases, with 13 bases between them. The CDR3 loop spans 15 amino acids. CDR3 in DNA: TGTGCCAGCAAGGGCGGGATTAGCTCCTACAATGAGCAGTTCTTC. This gives the protein CASKGGISSYNEQFF.

The J gene is TRBJ2-7, the V gene TRBV6-1; TRBD2 agrees at 10 bases. CDR1 is MNHNS and CDR2 is SASEGT in the germline V gene. Trimming at V came to 6 bases and at J to 1 base, leaving 3 bases not matched to a gene. CDR3 size: 14 residues. The CDR3 bases are TGTGCCAGCAGCCAAGCGGGAGGGTCCTACGAGCAGTACTTC. It translates to CASSQAGGSYEQYF.

As concerns this clone: The sample contains more than one DNA sequence encoding this CDR3. The chain links TRBV5-1 to TRBJ2-3, with 10 bases matching TRBD1. In germline, CDR1 is SGHRS, CDR2 YFSETQ. After removal of 3 bases from V and 4 bases from J, the junction contained 5 bases not matched to a gene. CDR3 length: 15 amino acids. In DNA, the CDR3 is TGCGCCAGCAGCTCTCGGGACAGGGGACCAGATACGCAGTATTTT. It specifies CASSSRDRGPDTQYF.

The gene calls are TRBV4-3 and TRBJ1-2, with TRBD1 as a possible D gene (5 bases). Trimming cost V 0 bases and J 7 bases, with 18 bases left between them. This CDR3 region has 16 residues. The V gene's germline CDR1 is LGHNA and CDR2 YSLEER. CDR3 residues: CASSQDLAGSGTGYTF. The CDR3 DNA follows: TGCGCCAGCAGCCAAGATCTTGCTGGGTCTGGGACTGGCTACACCTTC.

The chain has TRBV12-2 and TRBJ2-7; TRBD1 reflects the table's D call only, with no check against the DNA. TRBV12-2 represents a pseudogene. The CDR3 totals 17 residues. This CDR3 is CASRLLDSWDRFYEQYF. Written as DNA, the CDR3 is TGTGCAAGTCGCTTATTAGATAGCTGGGACAGGTTCTACGAGCAGTACTTC.

The V gene is TRBV5-4, the J gene TRBJ2-5; no clear D gene. V was pared by 0 bases and J by 3 bases, with 6 bases between. The CDR3 runs to 13 residues. Looked up from germline, CDR1 is SGHNT and CDR2 is YYREEE (reference sequence). This CDR3 is CASSLAFEETQYF. The CDR3 DNA reads as TGTGCCAGCAGCTTGGCTTTCGAAGAGACCCAGTACTTC. The entire variable domain, with the rest obtained from reference TRBV5-4 and TRBJ2-5, is as follows: ETGVTQSPTHLIKTRGQQVTLRCSSQSGHNTVSWYQQALGQGPQFIFQYYREEENGRGNFPPRFSGLQFPNYSSELNVNALELDDSALYLCASSLAFEETQYFGPGTRLLVL.

This clone showed up just once. The chain uses TRBV7-6 and TRBJ2-7; possible D gene TRBD2, 5 bases. V lost 3 bases and J lost 9, with 9 bases in between. The CDR3 is 11 residues long. Per germline, CDR1 SGHVS and CDR2 FNYEAQ. The DNA of the CDR3 is TGTGCCAGCAGCTTTCTCGCGGGGCAGTACTTC. It is translated as CASSFLAGQYF. Drawing the rest from reference TRBV7-6 and TRBJ2-7, the complete variable domain is GAGVSQSPRYKVTKRGQDVALRCDPISGHVSLYWYRQALGQGPEFLTYFNYEAQQDKSGLPNDRFSAERPEGSISTLTIQRTEQRDSAMYRCASSFLAGQYFGPGTRLTVT.

This chain joins TRBV29-1 and TRBJ2-4; 14 bases agree with TRBD2. The V segment lost 0 bases and the J segment 7 bases; nucleotides outside the gene matches: 8. The V gene's germline CDR1 is SQVTM and CDR2 ANQGSEA. CDR3 length equals 17 residues. CDR3 in DNA: TGCAGCGTTGAAGAAGCCCGACTAGCGGGGGGGTGGAACATTCAGTACTTC. It is translated as CSVEEARLAGGWNIQYF.

Worth noting for this clone: This sample also contains other DNA sequences that code for the same CDR3. The chain combines TRBV7-2 with TRBJ2-5, with no clear D. CDR3 length: 14 residues. Per the germline V gene, CDR1 is SGHTA and CDR2 is FQGNSA. The V end was cut by 1 base, the J end by 1 base, with 7 bases between. This CDR3 reads CASSLGVSQETQYF. The CDR3 nucleotides read TGTGCCAGCAGCTTAGGAGTTTCCCAAGAGACCCAGTACTTC.

J is TRBJ2-3 and V is TRBV5-4; weak D call: TRBD1 (6 bases). Germline assignment: CDR1 SGHNT and CDR2 YYREEE (reference sequence). V was trimmed by 4 bases and J by 0 bases, leaving 12 bases between them. There are 15 residues in the CDR3. The CDR3 is CASSSKGDSTDTQYF. CDR3 nucleotides: TGTGCCAGCAGCAGTAAGGGGGACAGCACAGATACGCAGTATTTT. The full variable domain, its missing parts supplied by reference TRBV5-4 and TRBJ2-3, is ETGVTQSPTHLIKTRGQQVTLRCSSQSGHNTVSWYQQALGQGPQFIFQYYREEENGRGNFPPRFSGLQFPNYSSELNVNALELDDSALYLCASSSKGDSTDTQYFGPGTRLTVL.

The genes are TRBV10-3 and TRBJ2-5; possible D gene TRBD1, 6 bases. Germline-derived CDR1 and CDR2 are ENHRY and SYGVKD. V was trimmed by 2 bases and J by 4 bases, leaving 11 bases between them. There are 14 residues in the CDR3. CDR3 amino acids: CAISEQMTGETQYF. The CDR3 DNA is TGTGCCATCAGTGAGCAAATGACAGGAGAGACCCAGTACTTC.